The 32 T cell receptor beta chains reported below all come from one sample, sequenced in a study of response to subunit inactivated influenza vaccine (dated by TCRdb to 2017 to 2018). The sample's time point label is to be understood as: approximately 40 days after influenza vaccine administration. The library was produced with RT-PCR. TCRdb shows the sequencer as Illumina HiSeq 2500. TCRdb took the public reads, trimmed them with fastp at Q25, ran MiXCR for clone calling and kept in-frame beta chains. Entries that share a CDR3 protein sequence are merged under the most common genes and DNA. This sample is represented by under 200,000 distinct CDR3 sequences; approximately 11% of them were singletons. The ten biggest clones cover 12% of the sample. The specimen was non-naive T cells sorted from PBMCs, collected more than 35 days after vaccination. The sample's cell subset or site label, in plain terms: memory T cell fraction. All receptors come from a man aged 50 or older who received an inactivated influenza vaccine. Donor details come from another sample of the same person, matched by shared clones.

To note about this clonotype: This may stem from a read error, because a much larger clone lies one nucleotide away. V usage is TRBV3-1 and J usage is TRBJ2-6, with TRBD1 matching 8 bases. The CDR3 extends over 17 amino acids. The V gene's germline CDR1 is LGHDT and CDR2 YNNKEL (reference sequence). CDR3 amino acids: CACSHGQGGSGANVLTF. DNA for the CDR3: TGTGCCTGCAGCCACGGACAGGGAGGCTCTGGGGCCAACGTCCTGACTTTC.

The chain's CDR3 is CASSRKRGGGTEAFF. DNA for the CDR3: TGTGCCAGCAGCCGCAAGAGGGGGGGGGGCACTGAAGCTTTCTTT. This chain uses TRBV5-6 with TRBJ1-1; a possible D gene is TRBD1 (6 bases). CDR3 length equals 15 residues. Germline CDR1 SGHDT, CDR2 YYEEEE. V was clipped by 4 bases and J by 4 bases, with 17 bases between them.

Ten or more counts support this clonotype. The gene calls are TRBV29-1 and TRBJ1-5, with TRBD1 matching over 11 bases. The CDR3 has 13 residues. Trimming at V came to 4 bases and at J to 7 bases, leaving 3 bases not matched to a gene. Looked up from germline, CDR1 is SQVTM and CDR2 is ANQGSEA. In nucleotides, the CDR3 is TGCAGCGTTGGGGGGGACAGGGGGCAGCCCCAGCATTTT. It translates to CSVGGDRGQPQHF.

This chain connects TRBV2 to TRBJ2-3; D call uncertain. The CDR3 contains 16 residues. CDR1 is SNHLY, CDR2 FYNNEI, per germline. Trimming took 7 bases from V and 0 from J, leaving 17 bases between them. The CDR3 here is CASKTPPGQSTDTQYF. CDR3 in DNA: TGTGCCAGCAAGACACCTCCCGGGCAGAGCACAGATACGCAGTATTTT.

This clonotype was detected once. V and J are TRBV28 and TRBJ2-5, with TRBD2 matching 13 bases. Germline V gives CDR1 MDHEN, CDR2 SYDVKM. This CDR3 contains 16 residues. The V gene end was trimmed by 6 bases and the J gene end by 1 base; junction bases not matched to a gene: 5. The CDR3 DNA reads TGTGCCAGCAGCGAGGGACTAGCGGGGACCCAAGAGACCCAGTACTTC. Translating gives CASSEGLAGTQETQYF.

The chain joins TRBV19 to TRBJ2-3; maybe TRBD1 (5 bases). Germline lookup yields CDR1 LNHDA and CDR2 SQIVND (reference sequence). V lost 7 bases to trimming and J lost 3 bases, with 20 bases between them. This CDR3 has 16 amino acids. The CDR3 here is CASTPFGQGLTDTQYF. CDR3 nucleotides: TGTGCCAGTACCCCTTTCGGGCAGGGATTAACAGATACGCAGTATTTT.

This clonotype appeared many times. The chain joins TRBV27 to TRBJ2-5; 7 nucleotides line up with TRBD2. This CDR3 is built from 16 residues. After removal of 0 bases from V and 4 bases from J, the junction contained 8 bases not matched to a gene. Germline V gene lookup returns CDR1 MNHEY and CDR2 SMNVEV (reference sequence). The CDR3 sequence: CASSLSRQTSSETQYF. In nucleotides, the CDR3 is TGTGCCAGCAGTTTATCCCGCCAGACTAGCTCAGAGACCCAGTACTTC.

The table lists this clonotype with a few counts. V gene TRBV20-1 combines with J gene TRBJ2-3; 7 bases are a match to TRBD2. Trimming cost V 6 bases and J 4 bases; bases outside gene matches: 4. The CDR3 loop spans 12 amino acids. CDR1 DFQATT and CDR2 SNEGSKA come from the germline V gene (reference sequence). CDR3 sequence: CSARTRADTQYF. The CDR3 nucleotides are TGCAGTGCCCGGACTAGAGCAGATACGCAGTATTTT.

The chain recombines TRBV19 with TRBJ1-2; D is unresolved. The V gene lost 4 bases and the J gene lost 8 bases, with 5 bases spanning the gap. The germline CDR1 and CDR2 sequences are LNHDA and SQIVND (reference sequence). This CDR3 has 10 amino acids. The CDR3 region is CASSNGGYTF. CDR3 nucleotides: TGTGCCAGTAGTAATGGGGGCTACACCTTC.

The chain joins TRBV7-9 to TRBJ2-5; TRBD1 is a possible D gene (7 bases). The length of the CDR3 is 15 residues. Germline-derived CDR1 and CDR2 are SEHNR and FQNEAQ (reference sequence). Trimming took 5 bases from V and 1 from J, leaving 14 bases between them. The CDR3 here is CASSPQGGSQETQYF. In DNA form, the CDR3 reads TGTGCCAGCAGCCCCCAGGGGGGAAGCCAAGAGACCCAGTACTTC.

This clonotype was recorded a few times. The rearrangement joins TRBV19 to TRBJ1-6; a possible D gene is TRBD1 (5 bases). The ends were cut back, 6 bases at V and 7 bases at J, with 13 bases in the middle. Looked up from germline, CDR1 is LNHDA and CDR2 is SQIVND (reference sequence). The CDR3 has 14 residues. The DNA for the CDR3 is TGTGCCAGTAGCAGGGCGGTCGGCAATTCACCCCTCCACTTT. Translating it yields CASSRAVGNSPLHF.

This clonotype came up many times. The rearrangement uses TRBV4-2 and TRBJ2-1; the match to TRBD2 covers 10 bases. Germline CDR1 and CDR2: LGHNA and YNFKEQ. Trimming removed 1 base from V and 5 bases from J; junction bases left unmatched: 14. CDR3 length equals 19 residues. CDR3 bases: TGTGCCAGCAGCCAAGTGTCTTCGGCTAGCGGGAGTTTTAACAATGAGCAGTTCTTC. It translates to CASSQVSSASGSFNNEQFF.

CDR3 sequence reads: CASSPTRLAGAYEQFF. The CDR3 DNA reads as TGTGCCAGCAGTCCGACCCGACTAGCGGGAGCGTATGAGCAGTTCTTC. The chain combines TRBV27 with TRBJ2-1; 12 bases align to TRBD2. Germline CDR1 reads MNHEY; CDR2 reads SMNVEV (reference sequence). The ends lost 5 bases at V and 8 bases at J; junction bases unmatched: 10. The length of the CDR3 is 16 residues.

This clonotype was counted between two and nine times. V gene TRBV5-1 combines with J gene TRBJ2-6; a weak D match, TRBD2 (5 bases). V lost 0 bases to trimming and J lost 0 bases, with 10 bases between them. Per germline, CDR1 SGHRS and CDR2 YFSETQ. This CDR3 comprises 17 residues. The CDR3 DNA reads TGCGCCAGCAGCTTGGAAGGACTCTACTCTGGGGCCAACGTCCTGACTTTC. Translation gives CASSLEGLYSGANVLTF.

This clonotype was seen repeatedly, ten times or more. This sequence joins TRBV29-1 and TRBJ2-5; TRBD1 is a possible D gene (6 bases). The CDR3 covers 14 residues. In germline, CDR1 is SQVTM, CDR2 ANQGSEA. V was clipped by 6 bases and J by 2 bases, with 16 bases between them. The CDR3 protein is CSVSRDTKQETQYF. CDR3 DNA: TGCAGCGTGAGCCGGGACACAAAACAAGAGACCCAGTACTTC.

The J gene is TRBJ2-2, the V gene TRBV12-3 or TRBV12-4; a weak D match, TRBD2 (7 bases). This CDR3 has 15 residues. Trimming removed 3 bases at V and 5 bases at J, with 13 bases between. The CDR3 coding sequence is TGTGCCAGCAGTTTTGGGGGGGCAGGAACCGGGGAGCTGTTTTTT. Residues: CASSFGGAGTGELFF.

This clonotype was recorded at least ten times. This chain links TRBV7-9 with TRBJ2-3, with D maybe TRBD2 (5 bases). Trimming removed 5 bases at V and 3 bases at J, with 21 bases between. The CDR3 spans 17 residues. Germline V CDR1 and CDR2: SEHNR, FQNEAQ (reference sequence). The CDR3 here is CASSPLGPGRITDTQYF. In DNA, the CDR3 is TGTGCCAGCAGCCCCCTCGGCCCGGGGAGAATTACAGATACGCAGTATTTT. Full variable domain (remainder filled in from reference TRBV7-9 and TRBJ2-3): DTGVSQNPRHKITKRGQNVTFRCDPISEHNRLYWYRQTLGQGPEFLTYFQNEAQLEKSRLLSDRFSAERPKGSFSTLEIQRTEQGDSAMYLCASSPLGPGRITDTQYFGPGTRLTVL.

This clonotype was seen many times. This sequence joins TRBV10-3 and TRBJ1-2, with a weak D call TRBD1 (6 bases). This CDR3 comprises 15 residues. Germline CDR1 is ENHRY and CDR2 is SYGVKD. V was clipped by 4 bases and J by 4 bases, with 16 bases between them. CDR3 protein: CAISVRSGGTYGYTF. CDR3 DNA sequence: TGTGCCATCAGTGTTAGGTCCGGGGGCACCTATGGCTACACCTTC.

This clonotype was counted at least ten times. This chain links TRBV5-4 with TRBJ1-1, with D possibly matching TRBD1 (6 bases). V was cut by 4 bases and J by 1 base, with 14 bases left in between. The germline V gene encodes CDR1 SGHNT and CDR2 YYREEE (reference sequence). The CDR3 sequence is 15 residues long. CDR3 in amino acids: CASSIQGLPNTEAFF. The CDR3 DNA reads as TGTGCCAGCAGCATCCAGGGGCTTCCGAACACTGAAGCTTTCTTT.

This clonotype was observed a few times. This sequence joins TRBV28 and TRBJ1-1; D gene uncertain. Germline V gene lookup returns CDR1 MDHEN and CDR2 SYDVKM. This CDR3 region has 13 residues. With 4 bases removed from V and 0 bases from J, the gap between germline ends came to 6 bases. CDR3 amino acids: CASSWVLNTEAFF. The DNA of the CDR3 is TGTGCCAGCAGTTGGGTCTTGAACACTGAAGCTTTCTTT.

This clonotype was recorded at least ten times. This chain links TRBV2 with TRBJ2-3; D remains unclear. CDR1 SNHLY and CDR2 FYNNEI come from the germline V gene. With 5 bases removed from V and 0 bases from J, the gap between germline ends came to 15 bases. This CDR3 region has 16 residues. The CDR3: CASSFDMGFSTDTQYF. As DNA, the CDR3 is TGTGCCAGCAGTTTTGACATGGGGTTTAGCACAGATACGCAGTATTTT.

The CDR3 region has the DNA TGTGCCAGCACCAGATGGGCGGGAGAGGAGACCCAGTACTTC. Its translation is CASTRWAGEETQYF. The V gene is TRBV12-3 or TRBV12-4, the J gene TRBJ2-5, with TRBD2 identical over 7 bases. V shed 7 bases, J shed 5 bases, and the junction held 10 bases outside the gene matches. This CDR3 is built from 14 residues.

This clonotype was counted at least ten times. The J gene is TRBJ2-3, the V gene TRBV10-3; 10 bases are a match to TRBD1. This CDR3 contains 13 residues. The trim removed 6 bases at V and 6 bases at J, leaving 3 bases unmatched. CDR1 and CDR2 from the germline V gene are ENHRY and SYGVKD. CDR3 amino acids: CAIRGTGDDTQYF. The CDR3 nucleotides read TGTGCCATCAGGGGGACAGGGGATGATACGCAGTATTTT.

This clonotype was counted ten times or more. The chain is built from TRBV10-3 and TRBJ2-2; D gene uncertain. Germline V CDR1 and CDR2: ENHRY, SYGVKD. There are 15 residues in the CDR3. The germline V and J ends were trimmed by 3 bases and 1 base, with 9 bases remaining between them. As DNA, the CDR3 is TGTGCCATCAGTGATTCTAGAAAGAACACCGGGGAGCTGTTTTTT. Translation: CAISDSRKNTGELFF.

This clonotype was seen ten or more times. V gene TRBV7-9 combines with J gene TRBJ2-7; TRBD1 matches at 8 bases. Germline trimming cut 8 bases from V and 3 bases from J; bases unmatched to any gene: 12. Germline CDR1 SEHNR, CDR2 FQNEAQ (reference sequence). The CDR3 is 15 amino acids. This CDR3 is CASAQFRDRSYEQYF. The CDR3 coding sequence is TGTGCCAGCGCACAATTCCGGGACAGGAGCTACGAGCAGTACTTC. Full variable domain (rest looked up from reference TRBV7-9 and TRBJ2-7): DTGVSQNPRHKITKRGQNVTFRCDPISEHNRLYWYRQTLGQGPEFLTYFQNEAQLEKSRLLSDRFSAERPKGSFSTLEIQRTEQGDSAMYLCASAQFRDRSYEQYFGPGTRLTVT.

The genes are TRBV7-9 and TRBJ2-1; TRBD1 matches 7 bases. V shed 7 bases, J shed 3 bases, and the junction held 6 bases outside the gene matches. CDR1 is SEHNR and CDR2 is FQNEAQ in the germline V gene (reference sequence). CDR3 size: 14 residues. This chain's CDR3 is CASILQGVYNEQFF. In DNA, the CDR3 is TGTGCCAGCATCCTTCAGGGGGTCTACAATGAGCAGTTCTTC. Looking up the rest from reference TRBV7-9 and TRBJ2-1 gives the full variable domain: DTGVSQNPRHKITKRGQNVTFRCDPISEHNRLYWYRQTLGQGPEFLTYFQNEAQLEKSRLLSDRFSAERPKGSFSTLEIQRTEQGDSAMYLCASILQGVYNEQFFGPGTRLTVL.

This clonotype was seen ten or more times. The chain recombines TRBV29-1 with TRBJ1-3; the D is unclear. V was trimmed by 5 bases and J by 0 bases, leaving 2 bases between them. Germline assignment: CDR1 SQVTM and CDR2 ANQGSEA. This CDR3 is built from 11 residues. The CDR3, as DNA: TGCAGCGTTCCCTCTGGAAACACCATATATTTT. This gives the protein CSVPSGNTIYF.

This clonotype was picked up many times. The rearrangement joins TRBV11-2 to TRBJ1-6; perhaps TRBD1 as D (6 bases). This CDR3 is 17 amino acids long. V was clipped by 4 bases and J by 4 bases, with 17 bases between them. Germline V gene sequence: CDR1 SGHAT, CDR2 FQNNGV. The CDR3 coding sequence is TGTGCCAGCAGCTCCGTGGGGGGGCGAGCTTATAATTCACCCCTCCACTTT. This sequence encodes CASSSVGGRAYNSPLHF.

This clonotype was detected only a few times. The chain combines TRBV29-1 with TRBJ2-5; TRBD2 matches at 7 bases. This CDR3 is 15 amino acids long. Germline V gene sequence: CDR1 SQVTM, CDR2 ANQGSEA. Trimming at V came to 3 bases and at J to 0 bases, leaving 7 bases not matched to a gene. The CDR3 spells CSVDGRGRYQETQYF. DNA for the CDR3: TGCAGCGTTGATGGGAGGGGCCGGTACCAAGAGACCCAGTACTTC.

This clonotype was seen a few times. The chain uses TRBV7-2 and TRBJ2-7, with 8 nucleotides matching TRBD1. This CDR3 is 15 amino acids long. V trimming: 3 bases; J trimming: 6 bases; junction bases outside the gene matches: 10. Looked up from germline, CDR1 is SGHTA and CDR2 is FQGNSA. The DNA of the CDR3 is TGTGCCAGCAGCTTTGAGGCAGGGGGCGCGTCCGAGCAGTACTTC. Translation: CASSFEAGGASEQYF. Based on the CDR3 plus reference TRBV7-2 and TRBJ2-7, the full variable domain is GAGVSQSPSNKVTEKGKDVELRCDPISGHTALYWYRQSLGQGLEFLIYFQGNSAPDKSGLPSDRFSAERTGGSVSTLTIQRTQQEDSAVYLCASSFEAGGASEQYFGPGTRLTVT.

This chain connects TRBV11-2 to TRBJ1-3, with a weak D call TRBD1 (5 bases). V was cut by 4 bases and J by 8 bases, with 12 bases left in between. This CDR3 comprises 13 residues. The germline V gene encodes CDR1 SGHAT and CDR2 FQNNGV. This chain's CDR3 is CASSSGKGHTIYF. The CDR3 nucleotides read TGTGCCAGCAGCTCAGGGAAGGGGCACACCATATATTTT.

This chain uses TRBV7-2 with TRBJ2-1; no firm D call. V lost 0 bases and J 10 bases, leaving 13 bases between the germline ends. There are 14 residues in the CDR3. Germline CDR1 reads SGHTA; CDR2 reads FQGNSA. CDR3 sequence: CASSLAGPRYEQFF. CDR3 in DNA: TGTGCCAGCAGCTTAGCGGGCCCTAGGTACGAGCAGTTCTTC.